This is a list of T cell receptor beta chains from one sample in a study of blood T cell repertoires in COVID-19. Here immunoSEQ multiplex PCR was the method, and the copy in TCRdb shows in-frame clones only, minus some. The sample contains about 58,000 clones, more than 75% of which appear only once. The source material was peripheral blood. These receptors were obtained from a man aged 40-50 years with active COVID-19. Both conserved end residues are part of each CDR3. D genes are given only for firm matches. The listing skips clone size in some rows; elsewhere it reads once, few, many or a size class.

j_call	v_call	clone_size	d_call	cdr3_nt	cdr3_aa
TRBJ2-1	TRBV5-1	once	TRBD1	TGCGCCAGCAGCTTTGCTCCCTGGGACAGGAATGACAATGAGCAGTTCTTC	CASSFAPWDRNDNEQFF
TRBJ1-6	TRBV19	-	-	TGTGCCAGTGGGAAATCGGACTCGACGACCGATTCACCCCTCCACTTT	CASGKSDSTTDSPLHF
TRBJ2-1	TRBV6-6	once	TRBD2	TGTGCCAGCATCGAGGTAGCGGGAGGTGTGAGTGAGCAGTTCTTC	CASIEVAGGVSEQFF
TRBJ2-7	TRBV11-3	-	TRBD1	TGTGCCAGCAGCTCAGACAGGGTGGGGGAGCAGTACTTC	CASSSDRVGEQYF
TRBJ1-2	TRBV30	-	-	TGTGCCTGGAGGACCTTGGCAGGGCGCTCTAGTTATGGCTACACCTTC	CAWRTLAGRSSYGYTF
TRBJ1-1	TRBV4-1	-	-	TGCGCCAGCAGCAACTCAGGAGGGCGGGTCGAAGCTTTCTTT	CASSNSGGRVEAFF
TRBJ2-7	TRBV6-1	-	TRBD2	TGTGCCAGCAGTGGGGGGACTAGCGGGATGGGAAACGAGCAGTACTTC	CASSGGTSGMGNEQYF
TRBJ1-4	TRBV6-5	-	-	TGTGCCAGCAGTTACCTAGGGTTTTCGGGGGAAAAACTGTTTTTT	CASSYLGFSGEKLFF
TRBJ2-7	TRBV5-1	-	TRBD1	TGCGCCAGCAGGGGCCCCGGGGACAGGGGCTACGAGCAGTACTTC	CASRGPGDRGYEQYF
TRBJ1-2	TRBV6-5	-	TRBD1	TGTGCCAGCAGTTACTCCCGGACAGGGGGCGGGTATGGCTACACCTTC	CASSYSRTGGGYGYTF
TRBJ2-3	TRBV29-1	-	-	TGCAGCGTTCACGACTCCACAGATACGCAGTATTTT	CSVHDSTDTQYF
TRBJ2-7	TRBV14	-	TRBD2	TGTGCCAGCAGTCGGGCGACTAGCGGGAGGGTCTACGAGCAGTACTTC	CASSRATSGRVYEQYF
TRBJ2-5	TRBV5-1	-	TRBD2	TGCGCCAGCAGCATCTGGACTAGCGGTTTCCAAGAGACCCAGTACTTC	CASSIWTSGFQETQYF
TRBJ2-3	TRBV2	once	TRBD2	TGTGCCAGCAGTACCGGACTAGCAAGAGACACAGATACGCAGTATTTT	CASSTGLARDTDTQYF
TRBJ2-1	TRBV5-1	-	-	TGCGCCAGCAGCATGACAGGAGATTTGGGCAATGAGCAGTTCTTC	CASSMTGDLGNEQFF
TRBJ2-3	TRBV4-1	-	-	TGCGCCAGCAGCTTCACAGGGGGCACTAGCGGGAGCACAGATACGCAGTATTTT	CASSFTGGTSGSTDTQYF
TRBJ2-1	TRBV7-2	-	TRBD2	TGTGCCAGCAGTCCCGAGGGAGCCCTAGCGGGGCAATACAATGAGCAGTTCTTC	CASSPEGALAGQYNEQFF
TRBJ2-3	TRBV30	-	-	TGTGCCTGGAGTGTACTTAGTAGCACAGATACGCAGTATTTT	CAWSVLSSTDTQYF
TRBJ2-5	TRBV5-1	-	TRBD1	TGCGCCAGCAGCTTGTTGGACTTTGCGGGACAGGGGCAAGAGACCCAGTACTTC	CASSLLDFAGQGQETQYF
TRBJ2-2	TRBV3-1/TRBV3-2	-	TRBD1	TGTGCCAGCAGTCGGCCCCGACAGGGGGGTCCCGGGGAGCTGTTTTTT	CASSRPRQGGPGELFF
TRBJ2-4	TRBV18	-	-	TGTGCCAGCTCACCACGAGAGGGGGACATTCAGTACTTC	CASSPREGDIQYF
TRBJ2-1	TRBV5-1	-	TRBD2	TGCGCCAGCAGCTTTCCGTCTTCGGGACTAGCGGGAGATGAGCAGTTCTTC	CASSFPSSGLAGDEQFF
TRBJ2-7	TRBV4-1	-	TRBD1	TGCGCCAGCAGCCAAGAACCGACAGGGTCCTACGAGCAGTACTTC	CASSQEPTGSYEQYF
TRBJ2-7	TRBV4-1	-	TRBD2	TGCGCCAGCAGCTATGGGCCTAGCGGGAGCTCCTACGAGCAGTACTTC	CASSYGPSGSSYEQYF
TRBJ2-5	TRBV27	-	-	TGTGCCAGCACCTTCGGGGAGACCCAGTACTTC	CASTFGETQYF
TRBJ2-7	TRBV27	-	-	TGTGCCAGCAGAAATTACTACGAGCAGTACTTC	CASRNYYEQYF
TRBJ1-4	TRBV28	-	TRBD1	TGTGCCAGCAGTTCGGGACAGGGGGTTTCAACTAATGAAAAACTGTTTTTT	CASSSGQGVSTNEKLFF
TRBJ2-2	TRBV7-9	-	TRBD2	TGTGCCAGCAGCTCCTCTAGCGGGAGGGCCCGGGAGCTGTTTTTT	CASSSSSGRARELFF